The TCR beta chain described here comes from a study of technical replicates of blood from several donors. CDR1 and CDR2 from the germline V gene are GTSNPN and SVGIG (reference sequence). Trimming removed 7 bases at V and 0 bases at J, with 15 bases between. The CDR3 has 14 residues. The data were produced by immunoSEQ multiplex PCR, yet TCRdb's version contains in-frame clones alone and is incomplete. The profile shows roughly 90,000 clones, about 94% of them singletons. The receptor was isolated from a human donor in good health. Sequencing input: T cells isolated from PBMCs. This chain links TRBV30 with TRBJ1-1; possibly TRBD1 for D (5 bases). CDR3 in DNA: TGTGCCTCCAGGAGGGGCACGATGAACACTGAAGCTTTCTTT. This gives the protein CASRRGTMNTEAFF.